The 29 T cell receptor beta chains listed next were all sequenced from one sample in a study of tissue T cells after allogeneic stem cell transplantation. Repertoires were generated with immunoSEQ multiplex PCR, while TCRdb's copy carries only in-frame clones and drops some. The sample lists several thousand clones; roughly 60% were seen once. The sequenced sample was tissue from the jejunum, obtained at autopsy. These receptors were obtained from a male donor older than 55 with lung cancer.

The rearrangement uses TRBV19 and TRBJ2-5; D is uncertain. The CDR3 totals 14 residues. Germline lookup yields CDR1 LNHDA and CDR2 SQIVND (reference sequence). The germline V and J ends were trimmed by 2 bases and 5 bases, with 12 bases remaining between them. The DNA of the CDR3 is TGTGCCAGTAGTATAACCTCCTCCTGGGAGACCCAGTACTTC. Encoded protein: CASSITSSWETQYF.

The V gene is TRBV29-1, the J gene TRBJ1-2; maybe TRBD1 (5 bases). Trimming pared 5 bases from V and 4 bases from J, leaving 11 bases between. The length of the CDR3 is 12 residues. Germline V gene data show CDR1 as SQVTM and CDR2 as ANQGSEA. CDR3 residues: CSVSQGGYGYTF. The CDR3 DNA sequence: TGCAGCGTTTCTCAGGGTGGCTATGGCTACACCTTC.

As for this clone: The junction shows a germline mismatch at one end, possibly a read error. This chain links TRBV12-3 or TRBV12-4 with TRBJ2-7; weak D call: TRBD1 (6 bases). This CDR3 spans 11 amino acids. The CDR3, as DNA: TGTGCCAGCAGTTTAGGGACAGTCTTAAACTTC. Protein sequence: CASSLGTVLNF.

CDR3 loop: CASSVVAGRNTEAFF. The CDR3 DNA is TGTGCCAGCAGCGTAGTTGCCGGTAGGAACACTGAAGCTTTCTTT. This chain links TRBV9 with TRBJ1-1, with no clear D. Trimming left V 0 bases short and J 1 base short, with 10 bases between. This CDR3 contains 15 residues. The germline V gene has CDR1 SGDLS and CDR2 YYNGEE.

The chain recombines TRBV2 with TRBJ1-3; D uncertain. Germline V gives CDR1 SNHLY, CDR2 FYNNEI. There are 14 residues in the CDR3. V lost 2 bases, J lost 3 bases, and 8 bases lay in between. Here the CDR3 reads CASSERGDGNTIYF. CDR3 coding DNA: TGTGCCAGCAGTGAACGCGGCGATGGAAACACCATATATTTT.

This clone appeared a few times. The V gene is TRBV5-1, the J gene TRBJ2-2, with D tentatively TRBD2 (7 bases). Germline assignment: CDR1 SGHRS and CDR2 YFSETQ. The CDR3 contains 15 residues. The V end was cut by 4 bases, the J end by 4 bases, with 14 bases between. CDR3 coding DNA: TGCGCCAGCAGCAGATCGGGGGGCGGCACCGGGGAGCTGTTTTTT. It encodes CASSRSGGGTGELFF.

J is TRBJ2-7 and V is TRBV5-1, with TRBD1 matching 9 bases. V trimming: 2 bases; J trimming: 6 bases; junction bases outside the gene matches: 6. The CDR3 contains 14 residues. Germline-derived CDR1 and CDR2 are SGHRS and YFSETQ. The CDR3 loop is CASSLEGQGSEQYF. In DNA, the CDR3 is TGCGCCAGCAGCTTAGAGGGACAGGGAAGCGAGCAGTACTTC. The whole variable domain, remainder taken from reference TRBV5-1 and TRBJ2-7, is KAGVTQTPRYLIKTRGQQVTLSCSPISGHRSVSWYQQTPGQGLQFLFEYFSETQRNKGNFPGRFSGRQFSNSRSEMNVSTLELGDSALYLCASSLEGQGSEQYFGPGTRLTVT.

This chain uses TRBV30 with TRBJ2-1; D might be TRBD2 (5 bases). Per the germline V gene, CDR1 is GTSNPN and CDR2 is SVGIG (reference sequence). The CDR3 totals 11 residues. Trimming took 0 bases from V and 10 from J, leaving 7 bases between them. CDR3 region: CAWSVSSEQFF. DNA of the CDR3: TGTGCCTGGAGTGTGTCTAGCGAGCAGTTCTTC. The full variable domain, rest sourced from reference TRBV30 and TRBJ2-1, is SQTIHQWPATLVQPVGSPLSLECTVEGTSNPNLYWYRQAAGRGLQLLFYSVGIGQISSEVPQNLSASRPQDRQFILSSKKLLLSDSGFYLCAWSVSSEQFFGPGTRLTVL.

The chain joins TRBV19 to TRBJ2-7, with D possibly matching TRBD1 (6 bases). V dropped 5 bases and J dropped 1 base, with 12 bases sitting between them. The CDR3 has 14 amino acids. Germline V CDR1 and CDR2: LNHDA, SQIVND (reference sequence). The CDR3 coding sequence is TGTGCCAGTAGTTCACCACAGGGATCCTACGAGCAGTACTTC. Its translation: CASSSPQGSYEQYF.

This clone was detected a few times. The chain has TRBV7-2 and TRBJ1-1; D remains unclear. This CDR3 has 16 residues. Looked up from germline, CDR1 is SGHTA and CDR2 is FQGNSA. Trimming took 0 bases from V and 8 from J, leaving 19 bases between them. In DNA, the CDR3 is TGTGCCAGCAGCTTAGCCGGAGGGCGGGCCTCTCGGGAAGCTTTCTTT. This encodes CASSLAGGRASREAFF.

The chain carries TRBV7-2 and TRBJ1-6; D is undetermined. The CDR3 has 14 residues. Trimming left V 2 bases short and J 6 bases short, with 8 bases between. Germline V gene data show CDR1 as SGHTA and CDR2 as FQGNSA. Here the CDR3 reads CASSLRQTNSPLHF. The CDR3 DNA reads as TGTGCCAGCAGCTTACGACAAACTAATTCACCCCTCCACTTT. The full variable domain, in which reference TRBV7-2 and TRBJ1-6 provide the parts outside the CDR3, is GAGVSQSPSNKVTEKGKDVELRCDPISGHTALYWYRQSLGQGLEFLIYFQGNSAPDKSGLPSDRFSAERTGGSVSTLTIQRTQQEDSAVYLCASSLRQTNSPLHFGNGTRLTVT.

This clone appeared a few times. The rearrangement joins TRBV7-9 to TRBJ1-1; TRBD1 matches at 7 bases. Germline V lookup: CDR1 SEHNR, CDR2 FQNEAQ (reference sequence). The CDR3 consists of 15 residues. The J segment lost 4 bases and the V segment lost 7 bases, leaving 12 bases of the junction unmatched. The CDR3 is CASTFSQGWGTEAFF. The CDR3 bases are TGTGCCAGCACCTTCTCACAGGGGTGGGGCACTGAAGCTTTCTTT.

The chain joins TRBV11-2 to TRBJ2-3, with 13 bases lining up with TRBD2. Germline V gene data show CDR1 as SGHAT and CDR2 as FQNNGV. V trimming: 3 bases; J trimming: 3 bases; junction bases outside the gene matches: 6. This CDR3 has 17 residues. The CDR3 reads CASSLRLAGGGTDTQYF. The CDR3, as DNA: TGTGCCAGCAGCTTGAGACTAGCGGGAGGAGGTACAGATACGCAGTATTTT. Full variable domain (outside the CDR3, taken from reference TRBV11-2 and TRBJ2-3): EAGVAQSPRYKIIEKRQSVAFWCNPISGHATLYWYQQILGQGPKLLIQFQNNGVVDDSQLPKDRFSAERLKGVDSTLKIQPAKLEDSAVYLCASSLRLAGGGTDTQYFGPGTRLTVL.

The chain couples TRBV7-2 to TRBJ2-5; TRBD2 matches at 11 bases. This CDR3 comprises 15 residues. The junction had 8 bases not matched to a gene; V was cut back by 5 bases and J by 6 bases. The germline gives CDR1 SGHTA, CDR2 FQGNSA. CDR3 DNA sequence: TGTGCCAGCAGCCCCGATAGCGGGGGGGCAAAGACCCAGTACTTC. It encodes CASSPDSGGAKTQYF.

The chain joins TRBV5-5 to TRBJ1-5; D may be TRBD1 (6 bases). CDR3 length equals 16 residues. Germline loops: CDR1 SGHKS, CDR2 YYEKEE (reference sequence). The ends were cut back, 1 base at V and 4 bases at J, with 15 bases in the middle. The CDR3 coding sequence is TGTGCCAGCAGCTTGTCTGTGGGGGCTCTTAATCAGCCCCAGCATTTT. Encoded protein: CASSLSVGALNQPQHF. The full variable domain, completed using reference TRBV5-5 and TRBJ1-5, is DAGVTQSPTHLIKTRGQQVTLRCSPISGHKSVSWYQQVLGQGPQFIFQYYEKEERGRGNFPDRFSARQFPNYSSELNVNALLLGDSALYLCASSLSVGALNQPQHFGDGTRLSIL.

V is TRBV19 and J is TRBJ2-5; maybe TRBD2 (6 bases). The CDR3 extends over 12 amino acids. V was clipped by 6 bases and J by 5 bases, with 10 bases between them. Germline values: CDR1 LNHDA, CDR2 SQIVND (reference sequence). CDR3 protein: CASRQAGETQYF. As DNA, the CDR3 is TGTGCCAGTAGGCAGGCGGGGGAGACCCAGTACTTC.

The CDR3: CASSSQTSGSTDTQYF. The CDR3 DNA is TGTGCCAGTAGTTCTCAGACTAGCGGAAGCACAGATACGCAGTATTTT. This chain links TRBV19 with TRBJ2-3, with 9 bases lining up with TRBD2. V shed 5 bases, J shed 0 bases, and the junction held 6 bases outside the gene matches. From germline, CDR1 is LNHDA and CDR2 SQIVND (reference sequence). The CDR3 consists of 16 residues.

The genes are TRBV5-5 and TRBJ1-3, with a tentative D call TRBD1 (5 bases). This CDR3 spans 15 amino acids. Germline CDR1 and CDR2: SGHKS and YYEKEE (reference sequence). V lost 2 bases and J lost 0, with 9 bases in between. CDR3 in amino acids: CASSFGGLSGNTIYF. CDR3 sequence (DNA): TGTGCCAGCAGCTTCGGGGGACTCTCTGGAAACACCATATATTTT.

By frequency in the sample, this clone is medium-sized. The chain is built from TRBV4-2 and TRBJ2-7; 9 nucleotides align to TRBD2. Germline V gene lookup returns CDR1 LGHNA and CDR2 YNFKEQ. CDR3 length equals 16 residues. V lost 0 bases and J lost 2; bases outside the gene matches: 5. CDR3 in DNA: TGTGCCAGCAGCCAAGATAGGGCTAGCGGGACCTACGAGCAGTACTTC. Its protein is CASSQDRASGTYEQYF.

The chain recombines TRBV6-5 with TRBJ1-2; 8 bases are a match to TRBD1. CDR3 length equals 14 residues. Losses at the gene ends were 0 bases for V and 4 bases for J; bases not matched to a gene: 1. Germline lookup yields CDR1 MNHEY and CDR2 SVGAGI. In nucleotides, the CDR3 is TGTGCCAGCAGTTACTCTACAGGGGGCTATGGCTACACCTTC. It specifies CASSYSTGGYGYTF.

This clone was seen only once. The V gene is TRBV7-9, the J gene TRBJ2-1, with D perhaps TRBD2 (6 bases). CDR1 is SEHNR and CDR2 is FQNEAQ in the germline V gene (reference sequence). The CDR3 totals 17 residues. V was trimmed by 5 bases and J by 4 bases, leaving 21 bases between them. In DNA, the CDR3 is TGTGCCAGCAGCCCCCCGGCGGGTGGGAGCGGGTACAATGAGCAGTTCTTC. It yields the protein CASSPPAGGSGYNEQFF.

This chain links TRBV4-3 with TRBJ2-3; D might be TRBD2 (6 bases). This CDR3 has 17 amino acids. CDR1 LGHNA and CDR2 YSLEER come from the germline V gene. With 0 bases removed from V and 2 bases from J, the gap between germline ends came to 15 bases. CDR3 nucleotides: TGCGCCAGCAGCCAAGAGGTCCGGGAGATAAACACAGATACGCAGTATTTT. Protein: CASSQEVREINTDTQYF.

The chain links TRBV4-3 to TRBJ2-5; D call uncertain. Deletions cut 4 bases from V and 4 bases from J, with 10 bases between. Germline V gene sequence: CDR1 LGHNA, CDR2 YSLEER. The CDR3 loop spans 13 amino acids. CDR3 sequence (DNA): TGCGCCAGCAGCCCGAAGACGGGAGAGACCCAGTACTTC. It is translated as CASSPKTGETQYF.

The chain carries TRBV7-9 and TRBJ2-5; 7 bases line up with TRBD1. Germline V gene sequence: CDR1 SEHNR, CDR2 FQNEAQ (reference sequence). The CDR3 extends over 15 amino acids. Germline trimming cut 5 bases from V and 7 bases from J; bases unmatched to any gene: 13. The CDR3 sequence is CASSTPLTGHRTQYF. For the CDR3, the DNA is TGTGCCAGCAGCACCCCATTGACAGGGCATAGGACCCAGTACTTC.

The chain uses TRBV3-1 (or the pseudogene TRBV3-2) and TRBJ1-4; D may be TRBD1 (6 bases). The CDR3 runs to 15 residues. Germline V lookup: CDR1 LGHDT, CDR2 YNNKEL (reference sequence). V was shortened by 5 bases and J by 7 bases, with 17 bases between the two germline ends. The CDR3 sequence is CASSFHRERGEKLFF. The CDR3, as DNA: TGTGCCAGCAGCTTCCACAGGGAGAGAGGTGAAAAACTGTTTTTT.

The chain joins TRBV5-4 to TRBJ1-2, with D perhaps TRBD1 (6 bases). This CDR3 has 16 amino acids. Germline V gives CDR1 SGHNT, CDR2 YYREEE (reference sequence). Trimming stripped 5 bases from V and 2 bases from J, with 19 bases between. CDR3 in amino acids: CASRYDNGGDNYGYTF. The CDR3 nucleotides are TGTGCCAGCAGATACGATAACGGGGGCGACAACTATGGCTACACCTTC.

V and J are TRBV23-1 and TRBJ1-1; D uncertain. TRBV23-1 is reported as an ORF; its role is uncertain. Trimming pared 2 bases from V and 7 bases from J, leaving 29 bases between. This CDR3 is built from 19 residues. The chain's CDR3 is CASSQPCGVQVYWNFEAFF. The CDR3 nucleotides read TGCGCCAGCAGTCAACCCTGTGGGGTGCAGGTATACTGGAACTTTGAAGCTTTCTTT.

The chain recombines TRBV28 with TRBJ1-4; TRBD1 matches at 12 bases. V lost 8 bases and J lost 9; bases outside the gene matches: 7. CDR3 length equals 14 residues. Germline values: CDR1 MDHEN, CDR2 SYDVKM. CDR3 coding DNA: TGTGCCAGCGGGACAGGGGGCCAGGGACAAAAACTGTTTTTT. This translates into CASGTGGQGQKLFF. The full variable domain, rest sourced from reference TRBV28 and TRBJ1-4, is DVKVTQSSRYLVKRTGEKVFLECVQDMDHENMFWYRQDPGLGLRLIYFSYDVKMKEKGDIPEGYSVSREKKERFSLILESASTNQTSMYLCASGTGGQGQKLFFGSGTQLSVL.

Only one count was recorded for this clone. This rearrangement joins TRBV12-3 or TRBV12-4 to TRBJ2-2; D gene unclear. This CDR3 has 13 residues. The V end lost 3 bases, the J end lost 6 bases, and 8 bases lay between the germline ends. The CDR3 DNA sequence: TGTGCCAGCAGTTTGGTGCGTCCCGGGGAGCTGTTTTTT. Amino acid sequence: CASSLVRPGELFF.